These 32 T cell receptor beta chains came from one sample sequenced in a study of shared clonotypes between healthy human individuals. Using immunoSEQ multiplex PCR, the repertoire was profiled, and TCRdb retains in-frame clones only, with some absent. The sample holds about 1.1 million clones; 70% to 80% are singletons and the top ten take around 0.47%. The sequenced sample was memory CD4+ T cells from PBMCs. Documented subset: CD45RA-negative fraction. These receptors were taken from a man between 18 and 35 years old in good health. Some clones in this sample may be carry-over from other donors' samples.

The chain is built from TRBV2 and TRBJ2-7; D remains unclear. This CDR3 spans 12 amino acids. Per germline, CDR1 SNHLY and CDR2 FYNNEI. Trimming removed 2 bases from V and 7 bases from J, with 9 bases in between. CDR3 sequence: CASSEPGWEQYF. In DNA form, the CDR3 reads TGTGCCAGCAGTGAACCAGGCTGGGAGCAGTACTTC. Variable domain in full (rest from reference TRBV2 and TRBJ2-7): EPEVTQTPSHQVTQMGQEVILRCVPISNHLYFYWYRQILGQKVEFLVSFYNNEISEKSEIFDDQFSVERPDGSNFTLKIRSTKLEDSAMYFCASSEPGWEQYFGPGTRLTVT.

The chain recombines TRBV5-1 with TRBJ2-3, with 14 nucleotides matching TRBD2. The CDR3 is 19 amino acids. The germline V gene has CDR1 SGHRS and CDR2 YFSETQ. J was trimmed by 5 bases and V by 4 bases; bases with no gene match: 15. This chain's CDR3 is CASSPWVPGLAGEEDTQYF. CDR3 DNA: TGCGCCAGCAGCCCCTGGGTACCGGGACTAGCGGGAGAGGAAGATACGCAGTATTTT.

The genes are TRBV7-3 and TRBJ2-7; 10 bases map to TRBD2. There are 16 residues in the CDR3. The germline V gene has CDR1 SGHTA and CDR2 FQGTGA. V gave up 0 bases and J gave up 5 bases; unmatched junction bases: 7. DNA of the CDR3: TGTGCCAGCAGCTTAACAAGGGCTAGCGGGAGTAACGAGCAGTACTTC. Protein sequence: CASSLTRASGSNEQYF.

This sequence joins TRBV11-2 and TRBJ1-2; no clear D. The germline CDR1 and CDR2 sequences are SGHAT and FQNNGV. CDR3 length: 12 residues. Trimming cost V 2 bases and J 7 bases, with 8 bases left between them. CDR3 nucleotides: TGTGCCAGCAGCTTAATAAACAGTGGCTACACCTTC. As protein: CASSLINSGYTF.

The chain is built from TRBV7-3 and TRBJ2-1; possibly TRBD2 for D (5 bases). V shed 2 bases and J shed 9 bases, with 14 bases lying between them. The germline CDR1 and CDR2 sequences are SGHTA and FQGTGA. This CDR3 is built from 14 residues. Here the CDR3 reads CASSLLQRATEQFF. The CDR3 region has the DNA TGTGCCAGCAGCTTATTACAGAGGGCCACTGAGCAGTTCTTC.

The V and J genes are TRBV11-3 and TRBJ2-5; TRBD1 is a possible D gene (5 bases). Between the trimmed V and J ends, which lost 5 bases and 4 bases, there was a span of 11 bases. Per germline, CDR1 SGHNT and CDR2 YENEEA. CDR3 length equals 13 residues. The CDR3 DNA is TGTGCCAGCAGCCTCCGCCAGGGAGAGACCCAGTACTTC. Residues: CASSLRQGETQYF.

The gene calls are TRBV19 and TRBJ2-7, with D possibly TRBD1 on 7 matching bases. Germline V gene sequence: CDR1 LNHDA, CDR2 SQIVND (reference sequence). Between the trimmed V and J ends, which lost 5 bases and 6 bases, there was a span of 11 bases. The CDR3 has 12 amino acids. The CDR3 is CASSGGGFEQYF. The DNA for the CDR3 is TGTGCCAGTAGTGGAGGGGGCTTCGAGCAGTACTTC.

The V and J genes are TRBV6-6 and TRBJ1-2; D is uncertain. V lost 0 bases and J 4 bases, leaving 9 bases between the germline ends. This CDR3 spans 14 amino acids. In germline, CDR1 is MNHNY, CDR2 SVGAGI (reference sequence). The CDR3 reads CASSYSGEGYGYTF. CDR3 in DNA: TGTGCCAGCAGTTACTCAGGAGAAGGCTATGGCTACACCTTC.

The table lists this clone with a few counts. The chain is built from TRBV2 and TRBJ1-5, with a weak D call TRBD1 (5 bases). The germline V gene encodes CDR1 SNHLY and CDR2 FYNNEI. V was pared by 6 bases and J by 1 base, with 10 bases between. This CDR3 contains 14 residues. The DNA of the CDR3 is TGTGCCAGCAGGTCGGGGGTCAGCAATCAGCCCCAGCATTTT. It yields the protein CASRSGVSNQPQHF.

The J gene is TRBJ2-6, the V gene TRBV7-9; weak D call: TRBD2 (5 bases). The CDR3 contains 15 residues. The V end lost 5 bases, the J end lost 0 bases, and 8 bases lay between the germline ends. CDR1 is SEHNR, CDR2 FQNEAQ, per germline (reference sequence). The CDR3 loop is CASSQEGSGANVLTF. CDR3 DNA sequence: TGTGCCAGCAGCCAAGAGGGCTCTGGGGCCAACGTCCTGACTTTC.

To note about this clone: Distinct nucleotide sequences in the sample also encode this CDR3. The chain recombines TRBV4-3 with TRBJ2-2, with D possibly being TRBD1 or TRBD2 (5 bases each). The CDR3 consists of 14 residues. V was shortened by 1 base and J by 5 bases, with 8 bases between the two germline ends. CDR1 and CDR2 (germline): LGHNA, YSLEER. CDR3 protein: CASSQVGGTGELFF. DNA for the CDR3: TGCGCCAGCAGCCAAGTTGGGGGAACCGGGGAGCTGTTTTTT.

The chain links TRBV5-1 to TRBJ2-4; possibly TRBD1 for D (5 bases). CDR3 length equals 15 residues. Trimming cost V 3 bases and J 7 bases, with 17 bases left between them. Germline V gives CDR1 SGHRS, CDR2 YFSETQ. CDR3 sequence reads: CASSSTASLSNIQYF. The CDR3 DNA reads TGCGCCAGCAGCTCGACAGCCTCCCTTAGCAACATTCAGTACTTC.

The V gene is TRBV6-6, the J gene TRBJ2-7, with D unclear. The V end was cut by 2 bases, the J end by 2 bases, with 7 bases between. This CDR3 is 13 amino acids long. The germline CDR1 and CDR2 sequences are MNHNY and SVGAGI (reference sequence). As DNA, the CDR3 is TGTGCCAGCAGTTACAAGGCCACCTACGAGCAGTACTTC. It yields the protein CASSYKATYEQYF.

The chain links TRBV5-1 to TRBJ2-7; D is undetermined. This CDR3 comprises 16 residues. Per the germline V gene, CDR1 is SGHRS and CDR2 is YFSETQ. V dropped 0 bases and J dropped 6 bases, with 19 bases sitting between them. The CDR3 region is CASSLADRRHLTEQYF. CDR3 sequence (DNA): TGCGCCAGCAGCTTGGCTGACCGCCGACACCTTACCGAGCAGTACTTC.

The J gene is TRBJ1-1, the V gene TRBV7-9; D perhaps matches TRBD1 (5 bases). The germline V gene has CDR1 SEHNR and CDR2 FQNEAQ (reference sequence). CDR3 length: 16 residues. With 4 bases removed from V and 6 bases from J, the gap between germline ends came to 21 bases. The DNA for the CDR3 is TGTGCCAGCAGCTCAATGAGGTTAATCCCGGGGGCTGAAGCTTTCTTT. Protein: CASSSMRLIPGAEAFF.

The CDR3 DNA sequence: TGTGCCAGCATGAAGGAGACCCAGTACTTC. The encoded protein is CASMKETQYF. The V call is TRBV6-6, the J call TRBJ2-5; no clear D. CDR1 MNHNY and CDR2 SVGAGI come from the germline V gene (reference sequence). The germline V and J ends were trimmed by 7 bases and 5 bases, with 5 bases remaining between them. CDR3 length: 10 residues.

V gene TRBV6-7 combines with J gene TRBJ2-1, with 11 bases identical to TRBD2. TRBV6-7 is sorted into the ORF group, with uncertain function. This CDR3 spans 16 amino acids. Germline trimming cut 3 bases from V and 3 bases from J; bases unmatched to any gene: 4. The CDR3, as DNA: TGTGCCAGCAGTTATCCGGGACTAGCGGTCTACAATGAGCAGTTCTTC. It translates to CASSYPGLAVYNEQFF.

This chain uses TRBV18 with TRBJ1-3; D remains ambiguous. CDR1 and CDR2 (germline): KGHSH, LQKENI. Trimming removed 3 bases from V and 2 bases from J, with 5 bases in between. There are 13 residues in the CDR3. CDR3 sequence reads: CASSPNTGNTIYF. CDR3 coding DNA: TGTGCCAGCTCACCCAATACTGGAAACACCATATATTTT. Supplemented by reference TRBV18 and TRBJ1-3, the full variable domain reads NAGVMQNPRHLVRRRGQEARLRCSPMKGHSHVYWYRQLPEEGLKFMVYLQKENIIDESGMPKERFSAEFPKEGPSILRIQQVVRGDSAAYFCASSPNTGNTIYFGEGSWLTVV.

V usage is TRBV28 and J usage is TRBJ2-2; D possibly uses TRBD1 or TRBD2 (5 bases each). Trimming took 4 bases from V and 4 from J, leaving 13 bases between them. Germline V lookup: CDR1 MDHEN, CDR2 SYDVKM. The length of the CDR3 is 15 residues. The CDR3 DNA follows: TGTGCCAGCAGTTCTGGGGGTGAGGGCACCGGGGAGCTGTTTTTT. Translating it yields CASSSGGEGTGELFF.

The chain couples TRBV28 to TRBJ1-2, with no clear D. CDR1 is MDHEN and CDR2 is SYDVKM in the germline V gene. V gave up 5 bases and J gave up 5 bases, with 21 bases separating them. The CDR3 is 16 residues long. CDR3 in amino acids: CASSGEGFGTFYGYTF. The CDR3 DNA follows: TGTGCCAGCAGTGGGGAGGGTTTTGGAACTTTTTATGGCTACACCTTC.

This CDR3 is CASSVGGQANTGELFF. CDR3 nucleotides: TGTGCCAGCAGTGTCGGGGGGCAGGCGAACACCGGGGAGCTGTTTTTT. V usage is TRBV5-5 and J usage is TRBJ2-2; perhaps TRBD2 as D (7 bases). The CDR3 totals 16 residues. CDR1 and CDR2 from the germline V gene are SGHKS and YYEKEE (reference sequence). The ends were cut back, 5 bases at V and 0 bases at J, with 14 bases in the middle.

The chain carries TRBV6-5 and TRBJ2-7, with TRBD2 matching 9 bases. The junction had 6 bases not matched to a gene; V was cut back by 1 base and J by 2 bases. This CDR3 comprises 16 residues. Looked up from germline, CDR1 is MNHEY and CDR2 is SVGAGI. The CDR3, as DNA: TGTGCCAGCAGTTACTTGGGGACTAGCCTCGCCTACGAGCAGTACTTC. The encoded protein is CASSYLGTSLAYEQYF.

In its sample, this clone was seen a few times. The chain has TRBV6-6 and TRBJ2-7; 8 bases map to TRBD2. V was clipped by 6 bases and J by 3 bases; unmatched bases: 10. Germline V lookup: CDR1 MNHNY, CDR2 SVGAGI (reference sequence). The CDR3 has 15 amino acids. This chain's CDR3 is CASRYGRELGYEQYF. In nucleotides, the CDR3 is TGTGCCAGCAGGTACGGGAGGGAGCTGGGCTACGAGCAGTACTTC.

The chain is built from TRBV7-9 and TRBJ2-3; weak D call: TRBD1 (5 bases). With 5 bases removed from V and 3 bases from J, the gap between germline ends came to 12 bases. The CDR3 sequence is 14 residues long. Germline CDR1 is SEHNR and CDR2 is FQNEAQ (reference sequence). CDR3 sequence: CASSPRWTTDTQYF. CDR3 DNA: TGTGCCAGCAGCCCCCGGTGGACAACAGATACGCAGTATTTT.

This sequence joins TRBV7-9 and TRBJ1-1; 8 nucleotides match TRBD1. V was pared by 1 base and J by 5 bases, with 6 bases of the junction left unmatched. Per germline, CDR1 SEHNR and CDR2 FQNEAQ (reference sequence). The CDR3 runs 15 residues. The CDR3 region is CASSLGHRGDTEAFF. The DNA of the CDR3 is TGTGCCAGCAGCTTAGGTCACAGGGGGGATACTGAAGCTTTCTTT.

V is TRBV25-1 and J is TRBJ1-4; 9 positions match TRBD1. V trimming: 3 bases; J trimming: 7 bases; junction bases outside the gene matches: 6. Germline V CDR1 and CDR2: MGHDK, SYGVNS. CDR3 length: 15 residues. CDR3 protein: CASSDPRQGGEKLFF. DNA for the CDR3: TGTGCCAGCAGTGACCCGAGACAGGGGGGTGAAAAACTGTTTTTT.

This sequence joins TRBV27 and TRBJ2-7, with a weak D call TRBD1 (5 bases). Trimming stripped 5 bases from V and 3 bases from J, with 11 bases between. The germline V gene has CDR1 MNHEY and CDR2 SMNVEV (reference sequence). CDR3 size: 13 residues. CDR3 nucleotides: TGTGCCAGCAGTCCCTACGACAGCTACGAGCAGTACTTC. As protein: CASSPYDSYEQYF.

The chain carries TRBV29-1 and TRBJ1-2; perhaps TRBD1 as D (6 bases). Between the trimmed V and J ends, which lost 2 bases and 5 bases, there was a span of 9 bases. The CDR3 length is 12 residues. Germline CDR1 is SQVTM and CDR2 is ANQGSEA. The CDR3 region is CSVERTAYGYTF. The CDR3 DNA is TGCAGCGTTGAACGGACAGCTTATGGCTACACCTTC.

The chain carries TRBV18 and TRBJ1-1; D may be TRBD1 (6 bases). Trimming shortened V by 4 bases and J by 5 bases, and 11 bases separated the two germline ends. CDR3 length equals 13 residues. Germline CDR1 KGHSH, CDR2 LQKENI. This chain's CDR3 is CASSRTGQTEAFF. The CDR3 nucleotides read TGTGCCAGCTCACGTACAGGGCAGACTGAAGCTTTCTTT. Filled out from reference TRBV18 and TRBJ1-1, the complete variable domain reads NAGVMQNPRHLVRRRGQEARLRCSPMKGHSHVYWYRQLPEEGLKFMVYLQKENIIDESGMPKERFSAEFPKEGPSILRIQQVVRGDSAAYFCASSRTGQTEAFFGQGTRLTVV.

The chain joins TRBV7-2 to TRBJ2-7; D possibly corresponds to TRBD1 (6 bases). This CDR3 contains 14 residues. The V gene's germline CDR1 is SGHTA and CDR2 FQGNSA. The V and J ends lost 4 bases and 7 bases respectively, with 17 bases between them. The CDR3: CASSSYQGQGEQYF. CDR3 DNA sequence: TGTGCCAGCAGCTCATACCAGGGGCAGGGTGAGCAGTACTTC.

This clone was recorded once. V usage is TRBV6-4 and J usage is TRBJ2-1; 12 nucleotides line up with TRBD2. Germline lookup yields CDR1 MRHNA and CDR2 SNTAGT. The CDR3 runs to 16 residues. Germline trimming cut 0 bases from V and 5 bases from J; bases unmatched to any gene: 2. CDR3 in amino acids: CASSDSLAGGNNEQFF. The CDR3 coding sequence is TGTGCCAGCAGTGACTCACTAGCGGGAGGTAACAATGAGCAGTTCTTC.

The rearrangement links TRBV5-6 to TRBJ2-2; 11 nucleotides match TRBD1. CDR3 length: 15 amino acids. V shed 3 bases, J shed 5 bases, and the junction held 3 bases outside the gene matches. From germline, CDR1 is SGHDT and CDR2 YYEEEE. The CDR3 nucleotides are TGTGCCAGCAGCTGGGACAGGGGGGGGACCGGGGAGCTGTTTTTT. Translating it yields CASSWDRGGTGELFF.